The rows below give T cell receptor beta chains drawn from one sample of a study of identical twins. TCRdb used MiXCR to reprocess the 5' RACE reads, holding one entry per CDR3 protein. The table has roughly 750,000 distinct CDR3 sequences, 21% seen once. The same specimen was also included in a second study, on T cells expressing NK-cell markers.

The material sequenced was PBMCs. All receptors come from a woman aged 18-29 years in good health. Each CDR3 is given with its conserved first and last residue. The order of the fields is J gene, D gene, clone size, V gene, CDR3 protein, CDR3 DNA. A D gene is named only where the DNA matches it firmly. Rows give clone size only sometimes, using once, few, many, or a class for an expanded clone.

TRBJ2-5	.	.	TRBV7-9	CASSLIREKGDQYF	TGTGCCAGCAGCTTAATAAGAGAGAAAGGGGACCAGTACTTC
TRBJ2-7	.	.	TRBV6-1	CASSLRDTSYEQYF	TGTGCCAGCAGCCTCCGGGACACCTCCTACGAGCAGTACTTC
TRBJ2-2	TRBD2	.	TRBV7-6	CASSFTPPGLAGGTGELFF	TGTGCCAGCAGCTTTACCCCACCGGGACTAGCGGGAGGTACCGGGGAGCTGTTTTTT
TRBJ2-5	TRBD1	few	TRBV12-3/TRBV12-4	CASSPRTGEETQYF	TGTGCCAGCAGTCCGCGGACAGGCGAAGAGACCCAGTACTTC
TRBJ2-3	.	.	TRBV7-9	CASSYPLGSTDTQYF	TGTGCCAGCAGCTACCCCTTAGGAAGCACAGATACGCAGTATTTT
TRBJ1-2	.	.	TRBV10-3	CAISEMVGLGYTF	TGTGCCATCAGTGAGATGGTGGGGCTCGGCTACACCTTC
TRBJ2-7	.	few	TRBV13	CASSWGALGMIPYF	TGTGCCAGCAGCTGGGGGGCCCTAGGTATGATACCGTACTTC
TRBJ2-1	.	few	TRBV9	CASSVGGGTTPGEQFF	TGTGCCAGCAGCGTAGGAGGGGGGACGACACCTGGGGAGCAGTTCTTC
TRBJ2-1	TRBD2	many	TRBV29-1	CSVVRGTSYNEQFF	TGCAGCGTCGTTCGGGGGACTAGCTACAATGAGCAGTTCTTC
TRBJ2-2	.	.	TRBV6-1	CASTWGQNTGELFF	TGTGCCAGCACCTGGGGACAGAACACCGGGGAGCTGTTTTTT
TRBJ2-3	TRBD2	few	TRBV20-1	CSARVMSGGAASTDTQYF	TGCAGTGCTAGAGTAATGAGCGGGGGGGCCGCTAGCACAGATACGCAGTATTTT
TRBJ2-3	TRBD2	.	TRBV30	CAWILSGEATDTQYF	TGTGCCTGGATACTAAGCGGGGAGGCCACAGATACGCAGTATTTT
TRBJ2-1	.	few	TRBV20-1	CSARRENAYNEQFF	TGCAGTGCTAGACGGGAGAATGCCTACAATGAGCAGTTCTTC
TRBJ2-7	.	few	TRBV9	CASTASAIGEQYF	TGTGCCAGCACCGCGAGCGCGATCGGAGAGCAGTACTTC
TRBJ2-5	TRBD2	few	TRBV12-3/TRBV12-4	CASSSGRLAGGSRETQYF	TGTGCCAGCAGTTCCGGACGACTAGCGGGGGGGTCCCGGGAGACCCAGTACTTC
TRBJ2-7	.	.	TRBV5-1	CASSLGTRNSYEQYF	TGCGCCAGCAGCTTGGGGACCCGAAACTCCTACGAGCAGTACTTC
TRBJ2-7	TRBD1	few	TRBV7-8	CASSFRDRAIEQYF	TGTGCCAGCAGCTTCCGTGACAGGGCGATAGAGCAGTACTTC
TRBJ1-1	.	few	TRBV21-1	CASSKVRGRGDSYNTEAFF	TGTGCCAGCAGCAAAGTGCGGGGCAGGGGTGATAGTTATAACACTGAAGCTTTCTTT
TRBJ2-3	TRBD2	few	TRBV7-9	CASSFGTSADTQYF	TGTGCCAGCAGCTTTGGGACTAGCGCAGATACGCAGTATTTT
TRBJ2-7	TRBD2	.	TRBV6-5	CASGRVRNEQYF	TGTGCCAGCGGGAGGGTAAGGAACGAGCAGTACTTC
TRBJ1-2	.	many	TRBV12-3/TRBV12-4	CASSSDTGLGTGYTF	TGTGCCAGCAGTTCGGACACAGGGTTGGGCACTGGCTACACCTTC
TRBJ2-6	.	.	TRBV5-6	CASSLVVDSGANVLTF	TGTGCCAGCAGCTTGGTGGTGGACTCTGGGGCCAACGTCCTGACTTTC
TRBJ2-5	.	.	TRBV25-1	CASSELMGTNQETQYF	TGTGCCAGCAGTGAGTTGATGGGGACAAACCAAGAGACCCAGTACTTC
TRBJ2-7	.	.	TRBV5-1	CASSLDTSTYYEQYF	TGCGCCAGCAGCTTGGACACAAGTACGTACTACGAGCAGTACTTC
TRBJ2-5	.	.	TRBV20-1	CSASEVVGGETQYF	TGCAGTGCTAGTGAGGTGGTAGGAGGAGAGACCCAGTACTTC
TRBJ1-5	.	.	TRBV20-1	CSAREGRGNQPQHF	TGCAGTGCTAGAGAAGGACGTGGCAATCAGCCCCAGCATTTT
TRBJ2-5	TRBD2	.	TRBV10-3	CAISEPQRGRETQYF	TGTGCCATCAGTGAGCCCCAGCGGGGGAGAGAGACCCAGTACTTC
TRBJ2-1	TRBD2	few	TRBV7-8	CASSLGDYGNEQFF	TGTGCCAGCAGCTTGGGGGACTATGGCAATGAGCAGTTCTTC
TRBJ2-1	TRBD2	few	TRBV20-1	CSARPLAGRTYNEQFF	TGCAGTGCTAGACCCCTAGCGGGCCGAACTTACAATGAGCAGTTCTTC
TRBJ2-7	TRBD2	many	TRBV10-3	CAISVAGNYEQYF	TGTGCCATCAGTGTAGCGGGGAACTACGAGCAGTACTTC
TRBJ1-1	.	.	TRBV6-1	CATFYTRDTEAFF	TGTGCCACCTTCTATACGCGAGACACTGAAGCTTTCTTT
TRBJ2-7	.	.	TRBV20-1	CSARMGGEQYF	TGCAGTGCTAGAATGGGCGGCGAGCAGTACTTC
TRBJ2-3	TRBD2	.	TRBV9	CASSVDPSGTSTDTQYF	TGTGCCAGCAGCGTAGATCCTAGCGGGACCTCCACAGATACGCAGTATTTT
TRBJ2-5	TRBD2	few	TRBV20-1	CSARRTSVGETQYF	TGCAGTGCTCGCCGGACTAGCGTGGGGGAGACCCAGTACTTC
TRBJ2-7	TRBD2	.	TRBV28	CASSHSRGLAGSSAYEQYF	TGTGCCAGCAGTCATTCTCGGGGACTAGCGGGATCATCGGCCTACGAGCAGTACTTC
TRBJ1-1	.	.	TRBV12-3/TRBV12-4	CASTYGRGTEAFF	TGTGCTAGCACCTATGGTCGGGGAACTGAAGCTTTCTTT
TRBJ2-7	.	many	TRBV7-2	CASSPTAVGAYEQYF	TGTGCCAGCAGCCCAACCGCGGTCGGGGCCTACGAGCAGTACTTC
TRBJ2-7	.	.	TRBV6-5	CASSYSPREEQYF	TGTGCCAGCAGTTACTCCCCCCGAGAGGAGCAGTACTTC
TRBJ2-2	.	many	TRBV10-3	CAIKPGPTYGELFF	TGTGCCATCAAACCGGGGCCAACTTATGGGGAGCTGTTTTTT
TRBJ2-7	.	few	TRBV15	CATSRAERQRQYF	TGTGCCACCAGCAGAGCCGAACGGCAGAGGCAGTACTTC
TRBJ2-7	.	.	TRBV12-3/TRBV12-4	CASTPSALYEQYF	TGTGCCAGCACCCCTTCGGCCTTATACGAGCAGTACTTC
TRBJ2-1	TRBD2	many	TRBV27	CATRLAGSNEQFF	TGTGCCACCAGACTAGCGGGAAGCAATGAGCAGTTCTTC
TRBJ1-3	.	.	TRBV20-1	CSARRSLGTIYF	TGCAGTGCTAGGCGCAGTCTCGGCACCATATATTTT
TRBJ2-1	.	few	TRBV7-9	CASSYGTPLGQFF	TGTGCCAGCAGCTACGGGACGCCCTTGGGGCAGTTCTTC
TRBJ2-7	.	few	TRBV9	CASSVGGWNYEQYF	TGTGCCAGCAGCGTAGGAGGCTGGAACTACGAGCAGTACTTC